What follows describes a single TCR beta chain. Its specificity is not known. This sample was included in a study of OX40 agonist ivuxolimab in advanced cancers. Study overall: Each patient was given ivuxolimab into a vein every 2 weeks, at 0.01 to 10 mg/kg. Therapy given before enrollment (anti-PD-1, anti-PD-L1 or anti-CTLA-4) was allowed, and around 40% had some. Study-level points and caveats: CD4+ T cells averaged fewer expanded clones than CD8+ T cells.

Trimming removed 2 bases from V and 5 bases from J, with 15 bases in between. This CDR3 region has 15 residues. Germline CDR1 SGHDN, CDR2 FVKESK. Data came from immunoSEQ multiplex PCR; TCRdb stores just in-frame clones and leaves some out. The sample records tens of thousands of clones, roughly four fifths being singletons. The chain joins TRBV14 to TRBJ2-5; the D is unclear. This receptor was obtained from an adult with an advanced solid tumor such as melanoma, head and neck, liver or kidney cancer. Sequenced here: CD4+ or CD8+ T cells sorted from blood, sampled in a trial of the OX40 agonist ivuxolimab. For the CDR3, the DNA is TGTGCCAGCAGCCAATCGATCCTACCCACCGAGACCCAGTACTTC. Encoded protein: CASSQSILPTETQYF.